The 23 T cell receptor beta chains listed next were all sequenced from one sample in a study of blood T cells in healthy people across ages. Together with a sample-barcoded 5' primer, a J-beta primer mix was included in a second PCR lasting about 7 to 12 cycles. TCRdb passed the 5' RACE reads through MiXCR, listing each CDR3 protein once. The sample carries 1,500,000 or so distinct CDR3 sequences, roughly 59% recorded once. The sample taken for sequencing was blood. All receptors come from a man between 18 and 35 years old in good health.

The rearrangement joins TRBV7-2 to TRBJ1-6, with D possibly TRBD1 on 5 matching bases. CDR1 is SGHTA, CDR2 FQGNSA, per germline. The CDR3 is 16 amino acids. Trimming cost V 3 bases and J 4 bases, with 13 bases left between them. This chain's CDR3 is CASSLGDSPYNSPLHF. The CDR3 nucleotides are TGTGCCAGCAGCTTGGGTGACAGTCCATATAATTCACCCCTCCACTTT.

This clonotype showed up just a few times. The genes are TRBV9 and TRBJ2-7, with a weak D call TRBD2 (6 bases). The germline V gene encodes CDR1 SGDLS and CDR2 YYNGEE. This CDR3 has 17 amino acids. Between the trimmed V and J ends, which lost 2 bases and 0 bases, there was a span of 18 bases. CDR3 sequence reads: CASSVRIGTLSSYEQYF. CDR3 bases: TGTGCCAGCAGCGTTAGGATCGGGACTCTTTCCTCCTACGAGCAGTACTTC. The variable domain in full, completed from reference TRBV9 and TRBJ2-7, reads DSGVTQTPKHLITATGQRVTLRCSPRSGDLSVYWYQQSLDQGLQFLIQYYNGEERAKGNILERFSAQQFPDLHSELNLSSLELGDSALYFCASSVRIGTLSSYEQYFGPGTRLTVT.

The gene calls are TRBV7-9 and TRBJ2-3; 10 nucleotides agree with TRBD2. CDR3 length: 17 amino acids. V dropped 5 bases and J dropped 2; count of bases not matched to a gene: 10. Germline V gene data show CDR1 as SEHNR and CDR2 as FQNEAQ (reference sequence). The CDR3 protein is CASSPTSGGGYTDTQYF. The CDR3 coding sequence is TGTGCCAGCAGCCCTACCAGCGGGGGGGGATACACAGATACGCAGTATTTT.

This chain uses TRBV6-2 or TRBV6-3 with TRBJ2-4; possibly TRBD1 for D (5 bases). Germline CDR1 is MNHEY and CDR2 is SVGEGT. Trimming shortened V by 0 bases and J by 9 bases, and 9 bases separated the two germline ends. CDR3 length: 13 amino acids. The CDR3 bases are TGTGCCAGCAGTTACTCCCGCCAGGGCATTCAGTACTTC. Encoded protein: CASSYSRQGIQYF.

The gene calls are TRBV27 and TRBJ2-7; 9 bases agree with TRBD1. Germline values: CDR1 MNHEY, CDR2 SMNVEV (reference sequence). The CDR3 totals 15 residues. Unmatched junction bases numbered 8, after V lost 5 bases and J lost 3 bases. The CDR3 nucleotides read TGTGCCAGCAGTGCCGCCGGGACAGGGCACTACGAGCAGTACTTC. Its translation is CASSAAGTGHYEQYF.

In the case of this clonotype: One junction end does not reproduce the germline sequence, and a read error may be involved. The gene calls are TRBV20-1 and TRBJ2-3; D may be TRBD2 (5 bases). The CDR3 totals 14 residues. CDR1 DFQATT and CDR2 SNEGSKA come from the germline V gene (reference sequence). The CDR3 loop reads CSARGRGYPYEQYF. In DNA form, the CDR3 reads TGCAGTGCTAGAGGAAGAGGGTACCCTTACGAGCAGTACTTT.

This clonotype was observed a single time. V usage is TRBV6-5 and J usage is TRBJ2-5; 13 nucleotides match TRBD2. The CDR3 spans 16 residues. The V and J ends lost 6 bases and 5 bases, in that order; junction bases with no gene match: 9. Looked up from germline, CDR1 is MNHEY and CDR2 is SVGAGI. CDR3 DNA sequence: TGTGCCAGCAGCCCCGGACTAGCGGGAGCCTCGGAGACCCAGTACTTC. It codes for CASSPGLAGASETQYF.

The rearrangement links TRBV3-1 to TRBJ2-3; 8 bases are a match to TRBD2. The CDR3 runs 20 residues. V shed 2 bases, J shed 2 bases, and the junction held 18 bases outside the gene matches. CDR1 is LGHDT and CDR2 is YNNKEL in the germline V gene (reference sequence). As DNA, the CDR3 is TGTGCCAGCAGCCAACTCCGGGCCATTGGGTTAGCGGGGTCCACAGATACGCAGTATTTT. It yields the protein CASSQLRAIGLAGSTDTQYF.

The chain couples TRBV29-1 to TRBJ1-1; D possibly corresponds to TRBD1 (6 bases). The CDR3 is 13 amino acids. Germline V gene sequence: CDR1 SQVTM, CDR2 ANQGSEA. Trimming cost V 6 bases and J 11 bases, with 22 bases left between them. The CDR3 protein is CSVVNRDPPYAFF. The DNA for the CDR3 is TGCAGCGTCGTAAACAGGGATCCTCCCTACGCTTTCTTT.

The CDR3 nucleotides read TGTGCCAGCAGTGAAGCGACAGGGGAGAGTCATTCACCCCTCCACTTT. It codes for CASSEATGESHSPLHF. This chain links TRBV6-1 with TRBJ1-6; 8 bases are shared with TRBD1. V lost 0 bases and J lost 8; bases outside the gene matches: 6. Looked up from germline, CDR1 is MNHNS and CDR2 is SASEGT. CDR3 length: 16 residues.

This chain uses TRBV5-1 with TRBJ2-3; 7 bases match TRBD2. Unmatched junction bases numbered 4, after V lost 1 base and J lost 5 bases. CDR3 length: 14 amino acids. CDR1 is SGHRS and CDR2 is YFSETQ in the germline V gene. The CDR3 loop reads CASSLSTGGDTQYF. In nucleotides, the CDR3 is TGCGCCAGCAGCTTGTCTACGGGAGGAGATACGCAGTATTTT.

The CDR3: CASSITGPRGGNQPQHF. DNA for the CDR3: TGTGCCAGCAGTATTACCGGACCCCGGGGGGGCAATCAGCCCCAGCATTTT. This chain connects TRBV27 to TRBJ1-5, with D perhaps TRBD1 (5 bases). The CDR3 runs to 17 residues. V gave up 5 bases and J gave up 2 bases, with 19 bases separating them. The germline gives CDR1 MNHEY, CDR2 SMNVEV (reference sequence).

The sample holds a few counts of this clonotype. The rearrangement links TRBV12-3 or TRBV12-4 to TRBJ2-1, with 9 bases that match TRBD2. The ends lost 7 bases at V and 1 base at J; junction bases unmatched: 8. The CDR3 contains 16 residues. The CDR3 is CASIKRGAGSYNEQFF. The DNA of the CDR3 is TGTGCCAGCATTAAGCGGGGGGCCGGGTCCTACAATGAGCAGTTCTTC.

The table lists this clonotype with a few counts. This chain connects TRBV29-1 to TRBJ1-5, with 10 nucleotides matching TRBD1. The length of the CDR3 is 14 residues. The junction had 9 bases not matched to a gene; V was cut back by 5 bases and J by 8 bases. From germline, CDR1 is SQVTM and CDR2 ANQGSEA. For the CDR3, the DNA is TGCAGCGTTCAGACGGACAGGGGGGTCGAGCCCCAGCATTTT. Residues: CSVQTDRGVEPQHF. Looking up the rest from reference TRBV29-1 and TRBJ1-5 gives the full variable domain: SAVISQKPSRDICQRGTSLTIQCQVDSQVTMMFWYRQQPGQSLTLIATANQGSEATYESGFVIDKFPISRPNLTFSTLTVSNMSPEDSSIYLCSVQTDRGVEPQHFGDGTRLSIL.

This chain joins TRBV20-1 and TRBJ2-7, with TRBD2 matching over 13 bases. This CDR3 is 14 amino acids long. V shed 6 bases, J shed 1 base, and the junction held 3 bases outside the gene matches. The germline CDR1 and CDR2 sequences are DFQATT and SNEGSKA (reference sequence). The DNA of the CDR3 is TGCAGTGCGTGGACTAGCGGGGGTTCCTACGAGCAGTACTTC. It yields the protein CSAWTSGGSYEQYF.

The chain links TRBV7-9 to TRBJ2-4, with 7 nucleotides matching TRBD2. The J call may be wrong; the DNA end is better matched by TRBJ2-7. Germline CDR1 is SEHNR and CDR2 is FQNEAQ (reference sequence). There are 14 residues in the CDR3. The CDR3 DNA is TGTGCCAGCAGCTTTGCCGGGGAGGGAGCCGAGCAGTACTTC. This codes for CASSFAGEGAEQYF.

The sample holds a few counts of this clonotype. This chain joins TRBV6-5 and TRBJ2-3; D perhaps matches TRBD1 (5 bases). CDR1 MNHEY and CDR2 SVGAGI come from the germline V gene. The V and J ends lost 2 bases and 3 bases respectively, with 9 bases between them. The CDR3 is 14 residues long. CDR3 DNA sequence: TGTGCCAGCAGTTACGGCCCAGGGACAGATACGCAGTATTTT. It codes for CASSYGPGTDTQYF.

The genes are TRBV20-1 and TRBJ2-3, with D possibly TRBD2 on 6 matching bases. Per germline, CDR1 DFQATT and CDR2 SNEGSKA (reference sequence). The CDR3 has 15 amino acids. V was cut by 1 base and J by 5 bases, with 16 bases left in between. CDR3 region: CSARGVRLVGDTQYF. CDR3 sequence (DNA): TGCAGTGCTAGAGGAGTTAGACTAGTAGGAGATACGCAGTATTTT.

The chain joins TRBV7-6 to TRBJ2-5; TRBD2 is a possible D gene (6 bases). TRBJ2-7 matches the DNA end more closely, so the J call is doubtful. The CDR3 length is 15 residues. Germline-derived CDR1 and CDR2 are SGHVS and FNYEAQ. CDR3 nucleotides: TGTGCCAGCAGCCCATCAGCGGGTGACACCTACGAGCAGTACTTC. Translation: CASSPSAGDTYEQYF.

This chain connects TRBV9 to TRBJ1-4; no definite D call. The CDR3 consists of 15 residues. Germline V CDR1 and CDR2: SGDLS, YYNGEE. V lost 4 bases and J lost 8, with 18 bases in between. This chain's CDR3 is CASSSSVGLGEKLFF. For the CDR3, the DNA is TGTGCCAGCAGCTCTAGCGTGGGCCTTGGAGAAAAACTGTTTTTT.

This chain links TRBV27 with TRBJ2-2, with 7 bases that match TRBD2. CDR1 and CDR2 from the germline V gene are MNHEY and SMNVEV (reference sequence). The J segment lost 8 bases and the V segment lost 5 bases, leaving 5 bases of the junction unmatched. The CDR3 is made up of 13 amino acids. In nucleotides, the CDR3 is TGTGCCAGCAGTATGGCGGGGGTTGGGGAGCTGTTTTTT. Amino acids: CASSMAGVGELFF.

This clonotype was seen a few times. The chain uses TRBV4-2 and TRBJ2-1; TRBD2 agrees at 8 bases. Germline V CDR1 and CDR2: LGHNA, YNFKEQ. V was clipped by 4 bases and J by 5 bases; unmatched bases: 7. CDR3 length equals 15 residues. Here the CDR3 DNA reads TGTGCCAGCAGCCGAAGCGGGGGCGGGGACAATGAGCAGTTCTTC. Amino acids: CASSRSGGGDNEQFF.

The chain combines TRBV4-3 with TRBJ2-1; tentatively, D is TRBD2 (6 bases). The J call is in doubt because the DNA end fits TRBJ2-7 better. Germline loops: CDR1 LGHNA, CDR2 YSLEER. The CDR3 contains 15 residues. This CDR3 is CASSTRGIPYNEQYF. DNA for the CDR3: TGCGCCAGCAGCACGCGGGGCATTCCCTACAATGAGCAGTACTTC.